The rows below give T cell receptor beta chains drawn from one sample of a study of shared T cell receptors in the human thymus. Clones were sequenced by immunoSEQ multiplex PCR, and TCRdb holds only the in-frame ones, with some missing. This table has roughly 500,000 clones, 75% to 85% appearing once. These data were likewise used in another study, on human thymus T cells.

The sequenced sample consisted of thymocytes. The receptor source for this set is a boy under two years old with a congenital heart defect. The CDR3 runs from the conserved cysteine through the conserved F or W. D genes are given only for firm matches. Expanded clones get a size class; other rows say once, few or many, or leave the size out.

few,TRBD2,TRBV5-1,TRBJ2-1,TGCGCCAGCAGCCGGGTGTCTAGCGGGTACAATGAGCAGTTCTTC,CASSRVSSGYNEQFF
NA,TRBD2,TRBV2,TRBJ2-4,TGTGCCAGCCGCGGGGGTAGCGGGACCCCAAGGAACATTCAGTACTTC,CASRGGSGTPRNIQYF
NA,TRBD2,TRBV6-1,TRBJ2-7,TGTGCCAGCAGTGAAGGTAGTAGCGGGAGGATCGGCTCCTACGAGCAGTACTTC,CASSEGSSGRIGSYEQYF
NA,NA,TRBV25-1,TRBJ2-7,TGTGCCAGCATTCGGGGAGGAGCCTACGAGCAGTACTTC,CASIRGGAYEQYF
once,NA,TRBV29-1,TRBJ2-7,TGCAGCGTTGGCGGGACGGAAGGAAGGGCCTACGAGCAGTACTTC,CSVGGTEGRAYEQYF
NA,TRBD2,TRBV14,TRBJ2-7,TGTGCCAGCAGCCAAGTCCCGCTAGCGGGAGGGACCTACGAGCAGTACTTC,CASSQVPLAGGTYEQYF
once,NA,TRBV27,TRBJ1-5,TGTGCCAGCAGTCCGACCGACAGGAGCAATCAGCCCCAGCATTTT,CASSPTDRSNQPQHF
few,NA,TRBV27,TRBJ2-7,TGTGCCAGCAGGGGCCCACCTTTCTCCTACGAGCAGTACTTC,CASRGPPFSYEQYF
NA,TRBD1,TRBV28,TRBJ1-3,TGTGCCAGCACCCTGGACAGGGATGGAAACACCATATATTTT,CASTLDRDGNTIYF
NA,TRBD2,TRBV7-9,TRBJ2-7,TGTGCCAGCAGCTTAGCCCAGGGACTAGCAGGCGAGCAGTACTTC,CASSLAQGLAGEQYF
once,TRBD2,TRBV28,TRBJ2-7,TGTGCCACCGTAAAGACTAGCGGGAGGGCCCATGGGAGCTCCTACGAGCAGTACTTC,CATVKTSGRAHGSSYEQYF
NA,TRBD2,TRBV9,TRBJ2-7,TGTGCCAGCAGCGTAGAGCGGCTAGCGGACCTTTACGAGCAGTACTTC,CASSVERLADLYEQYF
NA,TRBD2,TRBV5-1,TRBJ2-1,TGCGCCAGCAGCTTTAGCGGGATGAATGAGCAGTTCTTC,CASSFSGMNEQFF
NA,NA,TRBV10-3,TRBJ1-1,TGTGCCATCAGCATCAGGGCTATGGACACTGAAGCTTTCTTT,CAISIRAMDTEAFF
NA,NA,TRBV28,TRBJ2-7,TGTGCCAGCACCTTGGGCAGGGGGGTTAACGAGCAGTACTTC,CASTLGRGVNEQYF
NA,NA,TRBV27,TRBJ1-5,TGTGCCAGCAGTCCCGGGAGGGCAACTCAGCCCCAGCATTTT,CASSPGRATQPQHF
NA,TRBD2,TRBV5-1,TRBJ2-5,TGCGCCAGCAGCGTAGGGACTAGGGGGAGGGAGACCCAGTACTTC,CASSVGTRGRETQYF
NA,NA,TRBV5-1,TRBJ2-1,TGCGCCAGCAGCCCCCGGGGAGGGGGACTTAATGAGCAGTTCTTC,CASSPRGGGLNEQFF
NA,NA,TRBV5-6,TRBJ2-7,TGTGCCAGCAGCTTGGGGGGGGCATCACAGGGGGAGCAGTACTTC,CASSLGGASQGEQYF
NA,TRBD2,TRBV5-6,TRBJ2-1,TGTGCCAGCAGCTCCCTTAGCGGGGAGGGGAATCACAATGAGCAGTTCTTC,CASSSLSGEGNHNEQFF
NA,TRBD2,TRBV7-9,TRBJ2-1,TGTGCCAGCAGCCCCCTAGCGGGAGGCGAGCAGTTCTTC,CASSPLAGGEQFF
NA,TRBD2,TRBV2,TRBJ2-3,TGTGCCAGCAGGGGACTAGCGGGCCGTAGCACAGATACGCAGTATTTT,CASRGLAGRSTDTQYF
NA,NA,TRBV12-1,TRBJ2-1,TGTGCCAGCAGCCCCACTAGGAACAATGAGCAGTTCTTC,CASSPTRNNEQFF
NA,NA,TRBV5-6,TRBJ1-3,TGTGCCAGCGGGTTGGGGCCTAGCTCTGGAAACACCATATATTTT,CASGLGPSSGNTIYF
NA,TRBD2,TRBV4-1,TRBJ2-3,TGCGCCAGCAGGGTTAGCGGGAGGGCTTTAGATACGCAGTATTTT,CASRVSGRALDTQYF
once,TRBD2,TRBV9,TRBJ2-1,TGTGCCAGCAGCCGGACTAGCGGGCCCAATGAGCAGTTCTTC,CASSRTSGPNEQFF
NA,TRBD1,TRBV6-5,TRBJ1-1,TGTGCCAGCAGTTTCGCGACAGGGGGGAACACTGAAGCTTTCTTT,CASSFATGGNTEAFF
few,TRBD1,TRBV5-5,TRBJ1-3,TGTGCCAGCAGCTTGGGGGACAGGGCTGGAAACACCATATATTTT,CASSLGDRAGNTIYF
NA,NA,TRBV6-5,TRBJ2-7,TGTGCCAGCAGTCTGAGAAGAGAGGGTCTTCAGTACTTC,CASSLRREGLQYF
NA,TRBD2,TRBV27,TRBJ2-5,TGTGCCAGCAGTCCGCCGTGGGTGGCGGGAGGGCCAGAAGAGACCCAGTACTTC,CASSPPWVAGGPEETQYF
NA,TRBD1,TRBV7-7,TRBJ2-5,TGTGCCAGCAGGCGGACGGGACAGTACCAAGAGACCCAGTACTTC,CASRRTGQYQETQYF
once,TRBD2,TRBV7-2,TRBJ2-7,TGTGCCAGCAGCTTAAGCGGGAGCCGCGACGAGCAGTACTTC,CASSLSGSRDEQYF
NA,TRBD2,TRBV6-4,TRBJ2-3,TGTGCCAGCAGGCAAGAGGGAGGGCCCGATACGCAGTATTTT,CASRQEGGPDTQYF
NA,NA,TRBV19,TRBJ2-1,TGTGCCAGTAGTCGAGGTAGGGAGCAGTTCTTC,CASSRGREQFF
NA,TRBD2,TRBV29-1,TRBJ2-3,TGCAGCGTCCCCTGGCCAGGGGGGACTAGCGGGGGTAGCACAGATACGCAGTATTTT,CSVPWPGGTSGGSTDTQYF
once,NA,TRBV10-2,TRBJ2-5,TGCGCCAGCAGTGGGGGAGACTATCACTTGTATCGGGAAGAGACCCAGTACTTC,CASSGGDYHLYREETQYF
NA,NA,TRBV29-1,TRBJ2-3,TGCAGCGTTGAAGTGAGGAGCGGGCTAGAGGTCTCAGATACGCAGTATTTT,CSVEVRSGLEVSDTQYF
NA,TRBD1,TRBV4-3,TRBJ1-4,TGCGCCAGCAGCCAAGGCGGCGACAGGGGCCCCCAAAATACAACTAATGAAAAACTGTTTTTT,CASSQGGDRGPQNTTNEKLFF
NA,TRBD2,TRBV7-2,TRBJ2-3,TGTGCCAGCAGCCCGTCGGGACTAGCGATAGATACGCAGTATTTT,CASSPSGLAIDTQYF
NA,TRBD2,TRBV7-3,TRBJ2-1,TGTGCCAGCAGCTCCGGGCTAGCGGGTTTCTCCTACAATGAGCAGTTCTTC,CASSSGLAGFSYNEQFF
few,TRBD2,TRBV19,TRBJ2-7,TGTGCCAGTAGTTCCCAAGCGGGGGCTACCTACGAGCAGTACTTC,CASSSQAGATYEQYF
NA,TRBD1,TRBV4-1,TRBJ2-2,TGCGCCAGCAGCCCCCGGGACAGGGAGACCGGGGAGCTGTTTTTT,CASSPRDRETGELFF
few,NA,TRBV5-6,TRBJ1-2,TGTGCCAGCAGCGGGCGGGTAGGGGGACCCTATGGCTACACCTTC,CASSGRVGGPYGYTF
NA,NA,TRBV11-2,TRBJ1-2,TGTGCCAGCAGCGGCCCTAAGGGGCCCAAGTATGGCTACACCTTC,CASSGPKGPKYGYTF
NA,TRBD1,TRBV28,TRBJ1-3,TGTGCCAGCAGCGCGACAGGGAACTCTGGAAACACCATATATTTT,CASSATGNSGNTIYF
NA,TRBD1,TRBV27,TRBJ2-7,TGTGCCAGCAGCTACGGGACAGATAAAACCTACGAGCAGTACTTC,CASSYGTDKTYEQYF
NA,TRBD1,TRBV5-4,TRBJ2-6,TGTGCCAGCAGCCCATGGACAGGGGGTCAAGCCCGATATGGGGCCAACGTCCTGACTTTC,CASSPWTGGQARYGANVLTF
NA,TRBD2,TRBV5-4,TRBJ2-1,TGTGCCAGCAGCCCAGGACTAGCGGGAGGGAATGAGCAGTTCTTC,CASSPGLAGGNEQFF